This is a list of T cell receptor beta chains from one sample in a study of T-cell reconstitution after alpha-beta-depleted transplantation in children. TCRdb fed the PCR reads into MiXCR, producing one record per CDR3 protein. The data hold approximately 300,000 distinct CDR3 sequences, with around a tenth observed a single time. The sample was PBMCs, taken before TCRalphabeta/CD19-depleted stem cell transplant. The receptors stem from a boy younger than two with acute myeloid leukemia, due to receive a stem cell transplant. CDR3s include the opening cysteine and the closing phenylalanine or tryptophan. A D gene is named only where the DNA matches it firmly. Clone size is shown for a subset of rows, as once, few, many or a class of expanded clone.

j_call,clone_size,d_call,v_call,cdr3_nt,cdr3_aa
TRBJ2-3,many,-,TRBV6-5,TGTGCCAGCAGTTACAGGCAGGGGCTAGGCACAGATACGCAGTATTTT,CASSYRQGLGTDTQYF
TRBJ2-5,many,-,TRBV28,TGTGCCAGCATCCGGGACAATCGGTTGGAGACCCAGTACTTC,CASIRDNRLETQYF
TRBJ2-7,few,-,TRBV24-1,TGTGCCACCAGTTCCGGGACAACCTACGAGCAGTACTTC,CATSSGTTYEQYF
TRBJ1-6,many,-,TRBV28,TGTGCCAGCAGTTTAAGGGGGAGGTACGGTTCACCCCTCCACTTT,CASSLRGRYGSPLHF
TRBJ2-7,many,TRBD1,TRBV7-2,TGTGCCAGCAGCTCTACCGGGACAGGCAACTACGAGCAGTACTTC,CASSSTGTGNYEQYF
TRBJ2-3,-,TRBD2,TRBV12-3/TRBV12-4,TGTGCCAGCAGACCTAGCGGGAGGGCCAGAGATACGCAGTATTTT,CASRPSGRARDTQYF
TRBJ2-3,many,-,TRBV7-2,TGTGCCAGCAGCTATATTTGGAGAGGGCAGTATTTT,CASSYIWRGQYF
TRBJ1-6,few,-,TRBV7-9,TGTGCCAGCAGCTTCTTTCCTTTCGGCGGTTCACCCCTCCACTTT,CASSFFPFGGSPLHF
TRBJ2-1,many,TRBD2,TRBV4-2,TGTGCCAGCAGCCCTGGGGGACTAGCGGGGAACTCCTACAATGAGCAGTTCTTC,CASSPGGLAGNSYNEQFF
TRBJ2-5,few,TRBD1,TRBV7-8,TGTGCCAGCAGCCGGGACAGGGGAATCGGGCAAGAGACCCAGTACTTC,CASSRDRGIGQETQYF
TRBJ2-3,many,-,TRBV7-2,TGTGCCAGCAGCTTACAGCAAGCGGGTTTTGATACGCAGTATTTT,CASSLQQAGFDTQYF
TRBJ2-7,many,-,TRBV12-3/TRBV12-4,TGTGCCAGCAGCTTGGGGGAGTTTACCTACGAGCAGTACTTC,CASSLGEFTYEQYF
TRBJ1-5,many,TRBD1,TRBV25-1,TGTGCCAGCAGTGCCTCCTCGGACAGGTCTAATCAGCCCCAGCATTTT,CASSASSDRSNQPQHF
TRBJ2-7,many,-,TRBV4-3,TGCGCCAGCAGCCAAGATCATGACAGATTCTACGAGCAGTACTTC,CASSQDHDRFYEQYF
TRBJ2-7,-,TRBD2,TRBV29-1,TGCAGCGTTCCGGGACTAGCGCTGTACGAGCAGTACTTC,CSVPGLALYEQYF
TRBJ2-3,-,TRBD1,TRBV25-1,TGTGCCAGCAGTGAATTGGGACAGGGTAAAGATACGCAGTATTTT,CASSELGQGKDTQYF
TRBJ2-6,many,-,TRBV20-1,TGCAGTGCTAGACAGTCGGGGACTGGGGCCAACGTCCTGACTTTC,CSARQSGTGANVLTF
TRBJ1-2,many,-,TRBV28,TGTGCCAGCAGTTTATGGAGGGGGGCAGCTAACTATGGCTACACCTTC,CASSLWRGAANYGYTF
TRBJ1-4,few,TRBD1,TRBV29-1,TGCAGCGTTGAAGGGACAGGACCAACTAATGAAAAACTGTTTTTT,CSVEGTGPTNEKLFF
TRBJ2-1,few,-,TRBV2,TGTGCCAGCAGTGACAGAATCTTGTACAATGAGCAGTTCTTC,CASSDRILYNEQFF
TRBJ2-3,many,TRBD1,TRBV29-1,TGCAGCGCCGACAGGGAAACAGATACGCAGTATTTT,CSADRETDTQYF
TRBJ2-7,many,TRBD2,TRBV4-3,TGCGCCAGCAGCCAAGGTATTTCTAGCGGGAGTATCGAGCAGTACTTC,CASSQGISSGSIEQYF
TRBJ2-5,-,TRBD2,TRBV27,TGTGCCAGCAGGGGACTAGGGTGGCCCCAGTACTTC,CASRGLGWPQYF
TRBJ2-1,many,TRBD2,TRBV29-1,TGCAGCGTCCCTGGACTAGCGCTTTACAATGAGCAGTTCTTC,CSVPGLALYNEQFF
TRBJ2-5,few,-,TRBV12-3/TRBV12-4,TGTGCCAGCAGTTTTACCACAGGGCGAGAGACCCAGTACTTC,CASSFTTGRETQYF
TRBJ2-7,many,-,TRBV12-3/TRBV12-4,TGTGCCAGCAGTTTGGCAGGGATCCCCCACGAGCAGTACTTC,CASSLAGIPHEQYF
TRBJ2-3,-,-,TRBV12-3/TRBV12-4,TGTGCCAGCAGTTGGGGCCCGTCCACAGATACGCAGTATTTT,CASSWGPSTDTQYF
TRBJ1-1,many,-,TRBV5-1,TGCGCCAGCAGCTCGTGGCCGGCGACTGAAGCTTTCTTT,CASSSWPATEAFF
TRBJ2-2,-,TRBD1,TRBV5-1,TGCGCCAGCAGCACCCCGGGACAGGGGAACACCGGGGAGCTGTTTTTT,CASSTPGQGNTGELFF
TRBJ2-5,many,-,TRBV28,TGTGCCAGCAGTTACGGGACAAACATACAAGAGACCCAGTACTTC,CASSYGTNIQETQYF
TRBJ2-1,many,-,TRBV20-1,TGCAGTGCTTCAGCGACACCCAATGAGCAGTTCTTC,CSASATPNEQFF
TRBJ2-7,many,TRBD1,TRBV27,TGTGCCAGCAGTTTAAACAGGGGCTTCCTTGACGAGCAGTACTTC,CASSLNRGFLDEQYF
TRBJ1-4,many,-,TRBV28,TGTGCCAGCAGTACAAGCAGTTCAACTAATGAAAAACTGTTTTTT,CASSTSSSTNEKLFF
TRBJ2-2,many,-,TRBV11-2,TGTGCCAGCAGCTTAGACTCCAGGTGGGGACTTAACACCGGGGAGCTGTTTTTT,CASSLDSRWGLNTGELFF
TRBJ2-2,many,TRBD2,TRBV27,TGTGCCAGCAGTTTTGGAGGAGTCAGCGGGAAGGCCGGGGAGCTGTTTTTT,CASSFGGVSGKAGELFF
TRBJ2-7,-,TRBD2,TRBV20-1,TGCAGTGCTAGGGGACTAGCGGGATTCGAGCAGTACTTC,CSARGLAGFEQYF
TRBJ2-7,many,-,TRBV28,TGTGCCAGCAGTTCAGCCGGGACCGCATACTCCGAGCAGTACTTC,CASSSAGTAYSEQYF
TRBJ2-4,once,TRBD1,TRBV2,TGTGCCAGCATCGGACAGGGAGTAACTAGCATTCAGTACTTC,CASIGQGVTSIQYF
TRBJ2-3,many,-,TRBV29-1,TGCAGCGTTGAAAAAACAGATACGCAGTATTTT,CSVEKTDTQYF
TRBJ2-2,-,TRBD2,TRBV7-2,TGTGCCAGCAGCCAGGAGCGGGGGACCTACACCGGGGAGCTGTTTTTT,CASSQERGTYTGELFF
TRBJ2-7,-,-,TRBV5-6,TGTGCCAGCAGCTATCTGGGTACAGGGTACTACGAGCAGTACTTC,CASSYLGTGYYEQYF
TRBJ2-7,many,TRBD2,TRBV12-3/TRBV12-4,TGTGCCAGCAGTCGGAGGACTAGCGGGACCTACGAGCAGTACTTC,CASSRRTSGTYEQYF
TRBJ1-5,few,TRBD1,TRBV28,TGTGCCAGCAGTTTAGGACAGGGGGCGAGGCAGCCCCAGCATTTT,CASSLGQGARQPQHF
TRBJ2-5,-,TRBD1,TRBV4-2,TGTGCCAGCAGCCCCACTTGGACAGGGCACGGAGAGACCCAGTACTTC,CASSPTWTGHGETQYF
TRBJ2-5,many,TRBD1,TRBV7-9,TGTGCCAGCAGCCTGCGACAGGGGGCCGGGACCCAGTACTTC,CASSLRQGAGTQYF
TRBJ2-7,-,TRBD2,TRBV28,TGTGCCAGCAGCCAAATCTTCGGGCTAGCGGCCCACGAGCAGTACTTC,CASSQIFGLAAHEQYF
TRBJ2-5,many,TRBD1,TRBV4-2,TGTGCCAGCAGCCAGGACGACAGGGGTGTCCAAGAGACCCAGTACTTC,CASSQDDRGVQETQYF
TRBJ2-3,many,-,TRBV5-1,TGCGCCAGCAGCTTGGCCCCGACAGATACGCAGTATTTT,CASSLAPTDTQYF
TRBJ2-1,many,TRBD2,TRBV20-1,TGCAGTGCTAGGGGACTAGCGGGAGTTCTGTTCTTC,CSARGLAGVLFF
TRBJ2-5,many,-,TRBV7-2,TGTGCCAGCAGCTTAATCGAGATAGAGACCCAGTACTTC,CASSLIEIETQYF
TRBJ1-2,once,TRBD1,TRBV12-3/TRBV12-4,TGTGCCAGCAGAGCGCCGGGACAGGTGCCGTATGGCTACACCTTC,CASRAPGQVPYGYTF
TRBJ2-7,many,-,TRBV5-5,TGTGCCAGCAGCTTGTCTACCTCCTACGAGCAGTACTTC,CASSLSTSYEQYF